This is a list of T cell receptor beta chains from one sample in a study of control samples from healthy donors and cancer patients. Repertoires were generated with immunoSEQ multiplex PCR, while TCRdb's copy carries only in-frame clones and drops some. The sample lists 100,000 to 150,000 clones; 85% to 90% were seen once. The sample comprised PBMCs. Receptors originate from a middle-aged man with head and neck cancer. Each CDR3 is given with its conserved first and last residue. The D gene is left open where the match is weak.

D gene | J gene | V gene | CDR3 protein
- | TRBJ2-4 | TRBV4-1 | CASSQVGGAKNIQYF
TRBD2 | TRBJ2-1 | TRBV5-1 | CASSLELAEYNEQFF
- | TRBJ2-1 | TRBV3-1/TRBV3-2 | CASSRVGGNSRNEQFF
TRBD1 | TRBJ2-3 | TRBV29-1 | CGIQGAQATDTQYF
TRBD2 | TRBJ2-1 | TRBV7-2 | CASSLAGLAGLDEQFF
TRBD1 | TRBJ1-1 | TRBV27 | CASSFGTANTEAFF
TRBD2 | TRBJ2-1 | TRBV19 | CASSIIGGRSYEQFF
TRBD2 | TRBJ2-7 | TRBV29-1 | CSVAAIAGGLLEQYF
- | TRBJ2-7 | TRBV5-1 | CASSLELSESARQYF
- | TRBJ2-5 | TRBV10-3 | CAISEGKGLARETQYF